The rows below give T cell receptor beta chains drawn from one sample of a study of shared clonotypes between healthy human individuals. Here immunoSEQ multiplex PCR was the method, and the copy in TCRdb shows in-frame clones only, minus some. The sample holds about a million clones, about 80% seen once. Sequencing was carried out using memory CD4+ T cells from PBMCs. All receptors come from a man between 18 and 35 years old in good health. Some clones in this sample may be carry-over from other donors' samples. Each CDR3 is given with its conserved first and last residue. A D gene is named only where the DNA matches it firmly. Not all rows give a size; the values are once, few, many and, for expanded clones, a class.

>.|once|TRBV5-1|TRBJ1-4
TGCGCCAGCAGCTTGAGAGGTATAGAGGAAAAACTGTTTTTT
CASSLRGIEEKLFF
>TRBD1|.|TRBV19|TRBJ1-2
TGTGCCAGTAGTAGGCGGACAGGGGAGAGCTATGGCTACACCTTC
CASSRRTGESYGYTF
>.|.|TRBV27|TRBJ1-2
TGTGCCAGCAGTTTATACGGTTATAGGGTGGGGGACTATGGCTACACCTTC
CASSLYGYRVGDYGYTF
>TRBD2|.|TRBV7-9|TRBJ2-5
TGTGCCAGCAGCTTAGTCGGGGGGGAGACCCAGTACTTC
CASSLVGGETQYF
>.|.|TRBV7-3|TRBJ2-2
TGTGCCAGCAAATCGGGCACCGGGGAGCTGTTTTTT
CASKSGTGELFF
>.|.|TRBV10-3|TRBJ2-1
TGTGCCATCAGGAACAACCAGGACTGGCACAATGAGCAGTTCTTC
CAIRNNQDWHNEQFF
>.|.|TRBV6-1|TRBJ1-3
TGTGCCAGCAGCGCCCAGGGGCTCCCTGGAAACACCATATATTTT
CASSAQGLPGNTIYF
>.|many|TRBV30|TRBJ2-2
TGTGCCTGGAGAAGCAGACCGAACACCGGGGAGCTGTTTTTT
CAWRSRPNTGELFF
>TRBD2|few|TRBV7-2|TRBJ2-3
TGTGCCAGCAGCTTAATGGCGGGAGGGGCAGATACGCAGTATTTT
CASSLMAGGADTQYF
>.|.|TRBV6-1|TRBJ1-2
TGTGCCAGCAGGGCACAGGTGTACTATGGCTACACCTTC
CASRAQVYYGYTF
>TRBD2|.|TRBV6-1|TRBJ2-7
TGTGCCAGCAACCTACTGGCGGGAGCGGGCTACGAGCAGTACTTC
CASNLLAGAGYEQYF